Following are 15 T cell receptor beta chains from one sample sequenced in a study of OX40 agonist ivuxolimab in advanced cancers. The assay was immunoSEQ multiplex PCR, and TCRdb's table has in-frame clones only and misses some. The sample shows 50,000 to 65,000 clones, about nine tenths of them seen only once. The source was CD4+ or CD8+ T cells sorted from blood, collected in a trial of the OX40 agonist ivuxolimab. These receptors came from an adult with an advanced solid tumor such as melanoma, head and neck, liver or kidney cancer.

The CDR3 coding sequence is TGTGCCAGCAGGGGGGAGACCCAGGGAACAGCAAATTCACCCCTCCACTTT. The encoded protein is CASRGETQGTANSPLHF. This sequence joins TRBV9 and TRBJ1-6, with a possible D match to TRBD1 (5 bases). With 5 bases removed from V and 7 bases from J, the gap between germline ends came to 22 bases. The CDR3 totals 17 residues. Germline assignment: CDR1 SGDLS and CDR2 YYNGEE.

The V and J genes are TRBV30 and TRBJ1-1; D is unclear. V lost 0 bases and J lost 6, with 8 bases in between. The CDR3 runs to 12 residues. Germline V gene data show CDR1 as GTSNPN and CDR2 as SVGIG (reference sequence). The CDR3 DNA reads as TGTGCCTGGAGTGTAGTTACGGCTGAAGCTTTCTTT. Protein sequence: CAWSVVTAEAFF. The full variable domain, its missing parts supplied by reference TRBV30 and TRBJ1-1, is SQTIHQWPATLVQPVGSPLSLECTVEGTSNPNLYWYRQAAGRGLQLLFYSVGIGQISSEVPQNLSASRPQDRQFILSSKKLLLSDSGFYLCAWSVVTAEAFFGQGTRLTVV.

The J gene is TRBJ1-1, the V gene TRBV5-4; D is ambiguous. The germline V gene encodes CDR1 SGHNT and CDR2 YYREEE (reference sequence). V was cut by 2 bases and J by 3 bases, with 8 bases left in between. CDR3 length equals 13 residues. The CDR3 sequence: CASSFNRYTEAFF. The CDR3 DNA sequence: TGTGCCAGCAGCTTTAATAGGTACACTGAAGCTTTCTTT.

The chain recombines TRBV6-5 with TRBJ1-3; no clear D gene. The CDR3 contains 13 residues. The germline V gene encodes CDR1 MNHEY and CDR2 SVGAGI. The V end was cut by 4 bases, the J end by 3 bases, with 7 bases between. The CDR3 here is CASSLGFGNTIYF. The CDR3 nucleotides read TGTGCCAGCAGTTTAGGTTTTGGAAACACCATATATTTT.

The rearrangement uses TRBV6-1 and TRBJ2-5; D possibly uses TRBD1 or TRBD2 (5 bases each). The V gene lost 6 bases and the J gene lost 5 bases, with 16 bases spanning the gap. The V gene's germline CDR1 is MNHNS and CDR2 SASEGT. This CDR3 spans 14 amino acids. In nucleotides, the CDR3 is TGTGCCAGCAGGCAGGGACCTGTTGGGGAGACCCAGTACTTC. It yields the protein CASRQGPVGETQYF.

The chain carries TRBV19 and TRBJ1-1; 9 nucleotides line up with TRBD1. Germline V gene sequence: CDR1 LNHDA, CDR2 SQIVND (reference sequence). This CDR3 has 15 residues. Trimming at V came to 7 bases and at J to 5 bases, leaving 11 bases not matched to a gene. The CDR3 reads CASTPGQGLKTEAFF. The CDR3 DNA sequence: TGTGCCAGTACGCCGGGACAGGGTTTAAAGACTGAAGCTTTCTTT.

The V and J genes are TRBV4-1 and TRBJ1-2; no clear D gene. The germline V and J ends were trimmed by 4 bases and 5 bases, with 11 bases remaining between them. The CDR3 is 13 residues long. Germline assignment: CDR1 MGHRA and CDR2 YSYEKL. In DNA, the CDR3 is TGCGCCAGCAGCCCTTCGGGCGGGTATGGCTACACCTTC. It is translated as CASSPSGGYGYTF.

V usage is TRBV19 and J usage is TRBJ2-3, with D possibly matching TRBD2 (6 bases). From germline, CDR1 is LNHDA and CDR2 SQIVND (reference sequence). The V end was cut by 3 bases, the J end by 4 bases, with 14 bases between. The CDR3 extends over 15 amino acids. CDR3: CASSIPGRRADTQYF. The CDR3 region has the DNA TGTGCCAGTAGTATTCCGGGAAGGAGGGCAGATACGCAGTATTTT.

This clone appeared a few times. V and J are TRBV27 and TRBJ2-7; perhaps TRBD1 as D (5 bases). Germline V gives CDR1 MNHEY, CDR2 SMNVEV (reference sequence). The V gene lost 7 bases and the J gene lost 1 base, with 11 bases spanning the gap. This CDR3 comprises 13 residues. CDR3 sequence (DNA): TGTGCCAGCAAGCTGTCAGGGTCCTACGAGCAGTACTTC. Translation gives CASKLSGSYEQYF.

The chain employs TRBV28 and TRBJ1-6; a possible D gene is TRBD1 (6 bases). Trimming took 0 bases from V and 0 from J, leaving 9 bases between them. Germline V gene data show CDR1 as MDHEN and CDR2 as SYDVKM. This CDR3 region has 17 residues. CDR3 residues: CASSLWTGSSYNSPLHF. As DNA, the CDR3 is TGTGCCAGCAGTTTATGGACAGGAAGCTCCTATAATTCACCCCTCCACTTT. The entire variable domain, with the rest obtained from reference TRBV28 and TRBJ1-6, is as follows: DVKVTQSSRYLVKRTGEKVFLECVQDMDHENMFWYRQDPGLGLRLIYFSYDVKMKEKGDIPEGYSVSREKKERFSLILESASTNQTSMYLCASSLWTGSSYNSPLHFGNGTRLTVT.

The chain links TRBV2 to TRBJ2-3, with 8 bases lining up with TRBD1. Looked up from germline, CDR1 is SNHLY and CDR2 is FYNNEI. The trim removed 8 bases at V and 2 bases at J, leaving 12 bases unmatched. This CDR3 is built from 16 residues. This CDR3 is CASLRGQGAPTDTQYF. CDR3 bases: TGTGCCAGCTTAAGAGGGCAGGGGGCCCCCACAGATACGCAGTATTTT.

V usage is TRBV6-6 and J usage is TRBJ2-4, with 7 nucleotides matching TRBD1. Germline V gene lookup returns CDR1 MNHNY and CDR2 SVGAGI (reference sequence). V shed 10 bases, J shed 5 bases, and the junction held 8 bases outside the gene matches. The CDR3 runs 13 residues. The CDR3 bases are TGTGCCACCGGTCGGACAGGTCAAAACATTCAGTACTTC. It encodes CATGRTGQNIQYF.

The V gene is TRBV10-2, the J gene TRBJ2-1, with D unresolved. The V end lost 9 bases, the J end lost 0 bases, and 15 bases lay between the germline ends. The CDR3 contains 15 residues. Per germline, CDR1 WSHSY and CDR2 SAAADI. The CDR3 is CASRPTLLSYNEQFF. The DNA of the CDR3 is TGCGCCAGTAGGCCTACCCTACTCTCCTACAATGAGCAGTTCTTC.

This clone was detected only a few times. V gene TRBV5-6 combines with J gene TRBJ1-2, with 9 bases that match TRBD1. Trimming took 4 bases from V and 5 from J; bases not matched to a gene: 9. CDR3 size: 15 residues. Per germline, CDR1 SGHDT and CDR2 YYEEEE. CDR3 nucleotides: TGTGCCAGCAGCGTCACCGGGACAGGGCTTTATGGCTACACCTTC. Its protein product is CASSVTGTGLYGYTF. The full variable domain, completed using reference TRBV5-6 and TRBJ1-2, is DAGVTQSPTHLIKTRGQQVTLRCSPKSGHDTVSWYQQALGQGPQFIFQYYEEEERQRGNFPDRFSGHQFPNYSSELNVNALLLGDSALYLCASSVTGTGLYGYTFGSGTRLTVV.

The V call is TRBV2, the J call TRBJ2-5; maybe TRBD2 (5 bases). The CDR3 extends over 12 amino acids. Trimming pared 10 bases from V and 5 bases from J, leaving 14 bases between. CDR1 is SNHLY, CDR2 FYNNEI, per germline. CDR3 in amino acids: CATTRVGETQYF. CDR3 bases: TGTGCCACAACGCGGGTGGGGGAGACCCAGTACTTC.